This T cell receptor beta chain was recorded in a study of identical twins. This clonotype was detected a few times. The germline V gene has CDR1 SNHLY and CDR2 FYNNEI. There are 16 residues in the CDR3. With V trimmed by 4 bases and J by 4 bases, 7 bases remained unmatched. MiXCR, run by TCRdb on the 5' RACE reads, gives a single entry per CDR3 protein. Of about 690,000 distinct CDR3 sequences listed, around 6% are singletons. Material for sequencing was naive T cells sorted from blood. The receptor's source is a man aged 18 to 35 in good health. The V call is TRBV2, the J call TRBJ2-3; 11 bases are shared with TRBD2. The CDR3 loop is CASSGTSGRGADTQYF. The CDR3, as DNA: TGTGCCAGCAGTGGGACTAGCGGGCGAGGTGCAGATACGCAGTATTTT.